This T cell receptor (beta chain) stems from a study of patients and donors after allogeneic stem cell transplantation. This clonotype was detected only a few times. V was trimmed by 5 bases and J by 3 bases, leaving 13 bases between them. In germline, CDR1 is SGHTA, CDR2 FQGNSA. This CDR3 comprises 14 residues. TCRdb redid the calling of the RT-PCR reads with MiXCR, one entry per CDR3 protein. This sample has 100,000 to 120,000 distinct CDR3 sequences, with over 30% found just once. Material for sequencing was blood, either unsorted or a sorted T cell fraction (not recorded which). The chain combines TRBV7-2 with TRBJ1-1, with a weak D call TRBD1 (5 bases). The TCR originated in a human donor who was either an allogeneic HSCT recipient or a stem cell or donor lymphocyte infusion donor (not recorded which). It is not recorded whose cells these are; they may come from a transplant donor. CDR3 nucleotides: TGTGCCAGCAGCCCACGCAGGGATCACACTGAAGCTTTCTTT. This encodes CASSPRRDHTEAFF.